A single sample gave rise to the 23 T cell receptor beta chains below, sequenced in a study of tumor and adjacent non-tumor tissue in lung cancer. TCRbeta libraries were built with three rounds of nested PCR, modified from ARM-PCR. TCRdb used MiXCR to reprocess the multiplex PCR reads, holding one entry per CDR3 protein. The table records about 60,000 distinct CDR3 sequences, about 63% of them present only once. The template was RNA from unsorted bulk tissue. The normal lung tissue was taken more than 3 cm from the tumor edge. Sequencing was done on a sample of distant non-tumor lung tissue. Source of these receptors: a man in his 70s with non-small cell lung cancer.

A single count supports this clonotype. This sequence joins TRBV28 and TRBJ1-1; D is unclear. Germline CDR1 MDHEN, CDR2 SYDVKM. This CDR3 contains 14 residues. V lost 5 bases and J 3 bases, leaving 13 bases between the germline ends. CDR3 amino acids: CASSLARRDTEAFF. CDR3 nucleotide sequence: TGTGCCAGCAGTCTCGCCAGACGGGACACTGAAGCTTTCTTT. The whole variable domain, filled in from reference TRBV28 and TRBJ1-1, reads DVKVTQSSRYLVKRTGEKVFLECVQDMDHENMFWYRQDPGLGLRLIYFSYDVKMKEKGDIPEGYSVSREKKERFSLILESASTNQTSMYLCASSLARRDTEAFFGQGTRLTVV.

This clonotype was recorded at least ten times. CDR3 bases: TGTGCCATCAGGACCGACAGGGGCCCGGAGTACTTC. This encodes CAIRTDRGPEYF. This chain connects TRBV10-3 to TRBJ2-7; 8 bases agree with TRBD1. Germline trimming cut 6 bases from V and 11 bases from J; bases unmatched to any gene: 9. The CDR3 runs to 12 residues. Looked up from germline, CDR1 is ENHRY and CDR2 is SYGVKD.

A remark on this clonotype: One end of the junction varies from germline; a read error may be responsible. V is TRBV6-1 and J is TRBJ2-7; 10 nucleotides agree with TRBD2. Germline values: CDR1 MNHNS, CDR2 SASEGT. This CDR3 is built from 15 residues. The CDR3 sequence is CASNERASGGYERYF. CDR3 coding DNA: TGTGCCAGCAATGAACGGGCTAGCGGGGGCTACGAGCGGTACTTC.

On this clonotype: The germline gene is not matched at one end of the junction; a read error may be the cause. The J gene is TRBJ2-7, the V gene TRBV7-9; 8 bases fit TRBD1. Germline CDR1 reads SEHNR; CDR2 reads FQNEAQ (reference sequence). The CDR3 has 13 residues. This CDR3 reads CASGGQGAYAQYF. CDR3 bases: TGTGCCAGCGGGGGCCAGGGGGCCTACGCGCAGTACTTC.

Details on this clonotype: A much larger clone lies a single base off, so this may be a read error. The chain joins TRBV29-1 to TRBJ2-3, with a tentative D call TRBD1 (6 bases). The CDR3 is 12 residues long. Germline assignment: CDR1 SQVTM and CDR2 ANQGSEA. For the CDR3, the DNA is TGCAGCCTTACGGTGGGGGCAGATGCGCAGTATTTT. This translates into CSLTVGADAQYF.

This clonotype was found once. As the CDR3 is not closed by the conserved phenylalanine or tryptophan, this likely results from a read error. This rearrangement joins TRBV12-3 or TRBV12-4 to TRBJ2-2; 13 nucleotides align to TRBD2. CDR3 length equals 17 residues. After removal of 6 bases from V and 6 bases from J, the junction contained 10 bases not matched to a gene. The CDR3 loop is CASRRTSGGLNSGELFY. The CDR3 DNA sequence: TGTGCCAGCAGAAGGACTAGCGGGGGACTAAACTCCGGGGAGCTGTTTTAT.

With regard to this clonotype: This may stem from a read error, because a much larger clone lies one nucleotide away. This sequence joins TRBV14 and TRBJ2-5, with 9 bases fitting TRBD2. The J segment lost 1 base and the V segment lost 3 bases, leaving 9 bases of the junction unmatched. CDR1 and CDR2 (germline): SGHDN, FVKESK. The CDR3 consists of 17 residues. As DNA, the CDR3 is TGTGCCAGCAGCCAGCAACACAGACTAGCGGCCCAAGAGACCCAGTACTTC. Protein: CASSQQHRLAAQETQYF.

Remarks on this clonotype: A read error may produce the germline difference seen at one junction end. This chain uses TRBV29-1 with TRBJ2-6, with D possibly called TRBD1 or TRBD2 (5 bases each). The CDR3 is made up of 15 amino acids. The germline CDR1 and CDR2 sequences are SQVTM and ANQGSEA. CDR3 sequence: CNVDGADFRANVLTF. The CDR3 DNA sequence: TGCAACGTTGACGGGGCAGACTTTAGGGCCAACGTCCTGACTTTC.

On this clonotype: At one boundary the junction diverges from the germline segment, which might be a read error. This sequence joins TRBV6-1 and TRBJ2-2; perhaps TRBD1 as D (6 bases). There are 16 residues in the CDR3. Germline V CDR1 and CDR2: MNHNS, SASEGT. The CDR3 reads CASSDSQGSETGELFF. The CDR3 nucleotides are TGTGCTAGCAGTGATTCACAGGGTTCAGAAACCGGGGAGCTGTTTTTT.

Regarding this clonotype: The junction and the germline gene differ at one end; a read error may be behind it. The chain uses TRBV28 and TRBJ2-7, with D hard to call. The germline V gene encodes CDR1 MDHEN and CDR2 SYDVKM. This CDR3 has 13 amino acids. The CDR3 sequence: CASSLPTSHEQYF. CDR3 nucleotide sequence: TGTGCCAGCAGTTTGCCTACCTCCCACGAGCAGTACTTC.

Judged by abundance, this clonotype is medium-sized. This sequence joins TRBV4-2 and TRBJ2-2; D gene unclear. CDR1 is LGHNA, CDR2 YNFKEQ, per germline. The CDR3 has 16 residues. V was shortened by 0 bases and J by 0 bases, with 8 bases between the two germline ends. Here the CDR3 reads CASSQETAANTGELFF. The CDR3 coding sequence is TGTGCCAGCAGCCAAGAGACCGCGGCGAACACCGGGGAGCTGTTTTTT.

There are many counts of this clonotype. The V call is TRBV10-3, the J call TRBJ2-2; D is unresolved. Between the trimmed V and J ends, which lost 3 bases and 13 bases, there was a span of 12 bases. CDR1 and CDR2 from the germline V gene are ENHRY and SYGVKD. This CDR3 region has 12 residues. CDR3 protein: CAISEGIPVLFF. The CDR3 DNA follows: TGTGCCATCAGTGAAGGGATCCCTGTGCTGTTTTTT.

This clonotype was picked up many times. This chain connects TRBV2 to TRBJ1-3; no firm D call. The CDR3 has 14 amino acids. CDR1 and CDR2 (germline): SNHLY, FYNNEI. V was trimmed by 1 base and J by 4 bases, leaving 8 bases between them. CDR3 coding DNA: TGTGCCAGCAGTGAAGGGGGAGGAGGAAACACCATATATTTT. Its translation: CASSEGGGGNTIYF.

This clonotype was counted ten times or more. This chain joins TRBV29-1 and TRBJ1-4; 7 bases are shared with TRBD1. V shed 6 bases, J shed 4 bases, and the junction held 11 bases outside the gene matches. Germline V gene data show CDR1 as SQVTM and CDR2 as ANQGSEA. The CDR3 covers 15 residues. CDR3 sequence reads: CSVGQIGRGNEKLFF. The CDR3 DNA is TGCAGCGTGGGACAGATTGGGCGCGGTAATGAAAAACTGTTTTTT.

On this clonotype itself: At one end the junction does not follow the germline gene, possibly because of a read error. CDR3 protein: CASSRDRVSEKLSF. CDR3 DNA sequence: TGTGCCAGCAGCCGAGACAGGGTATCTGAAAAACTGTCTTTT. The rearrangement links TRBV9 to TRBJ1-4, with 7 bases identical to TRBD1. Germline CDR1 reads SGDLS; CDR2 reads YYNGEE. The CDR3 length is 14 residues.

This clonotype was seen at least ten times. The J gene is TRBJ1-2, the V gene TRBV15; 7 nucleotides align to TRBD1. There are 14 residues in the CDR3. The V segment lost 1 base and the J segment 7 bases; nucleotides outside the gene matches: 6. The germline V gene encodes CDR1 LNHNV and CDR2 YYDKDF (reference sequence). This chain's CDR3 is CATSRGRDSSGYTF. CDR3 DNA: TGTGCCACCAGCAGAGGACGGGACAGCAGTGGCTACACCTTC. Looking up the rest from reference TRBV15 and TRBJ1-2 gives the full variable domain: DAMVIQNPRYQVTQFGKPVTLSCSQTLNHNVMYWYQQKSSQAPKLLFHYYDKDFNNEADTPDNFQSRRPNTSFCFLDIRSPGLGDTAMYLCATSRGRDSSGYTFGSGTRLTVV.

Concerning this clonotype: Compared with germline, one end of the junction differs, possibly owing to a read error. This rearrangement joins TRBV6-5 to TRBJ2-1, with 12 bases identical to TRBD2. This CDR3 contains 16 residues. Germline assignment: CDR1 MNHEY and CDR2 SVGAGI. CDR3 nucleotide sequence: TGTGCCAGCGAGGCTAGCGGGGGGGGCGGTTACAATGGGCAGTTCTTC. Protein: CASEASGGGGYNGQFF.

For this clonotype: A much larger clone differs from this one at a single base, so this may be a read error. The rearrangement links TRBV5-1 to TRBJ2-6; D is undetermined. CDR1 is SGHRS, CDR2 YFSETQ, per germline. Trimming stripped 4 bases from V and 5 bases from J, with 13 bases between. The CDR3 is 15 residues long. The DNA for the CDR3 is TGCGCCAGCAGCCTGGAGCACACCAGGGCCAACGTCCTGACTTTC. Translated, it gives CASSLEHTRANVLTF.

A remark on this clonotype: At one end, the junction sequence differs from germline, possibly due to a read error. The chain carries TRBV29-1 and TRBJ1-5; the D gene is possibly TRBD1 (5 bases). CDR1 is SQVTM and CDR2 is ANQGSEA in the germline V gene. The CDR3 has 17 amino acids. CDR3 sequence reads: CSVDIGAGGSSNQRQHF. The CDR3 region has the DNA TGCAGCGTAGACATCGGGGCGGGGGGTTCGAGCAATCAGCGCCAGCATTTT.

This clonotype has a single count. A read error may account for a junction end that differs from germline. V usage is TRBV29-1 and J usage is TRBJ1-1; no clear D gene. There are 14 residues in the CDR3. Germline CDR1 reads SQVTM; CDR2 reads ANQGSEA. The CDR3 protein is CSARRQALDTEVFF. The CDR3, as DNA: TGCAGCGCCAGACGACAAGCACTTGACACTGAAGTTTTCTTT.

This clonotype was seen only once. The chain is built from TRBV7-8 and TRBJ2-5; D is undetermined. V was cut by 3 bases and J by 4 bases, with 12 bases left in between. CDR3 length equals 14 residues. CDR1 is SGHVS, CDR2 FQNEAQ, per germline. DNA for the CDR3: TGTGCCAGCAGCTTTTCGGCAGGCCGAGAGACCCAGTACTTC. This gives the protein CASSFSAGRETQYF.

This clonotype was counted once. This may stem from a read error, because a much larger clone lies one nucleotide away. This chain links TRBV6-1 with TRBJ2-2; D is perhaps TRBD1 (6 bases). CDR1 is MNHNS, CDR2 SASEGT, per germline. The CDR3 loop spans 13 amino acids. CDR3 loop: CTSTQSGVGELFF. DNA for the CDR3: TGTACCAGCACCCAGTCAGGGGTCGGGGAGCTGTTTTTT.

On this clonotype itself: Just one base apart from a much larger clone, this may be a read error. This chain links TRBV6-6 with TRBJ2-7; 7 nucleotides match TRBD1. This CDR3 contains 12 residues. Germline loops: CDR1 MNHNY, CDR2 SVGAGI (reference sequence). The CDR3 DNA reads TGTGCCAGCGAGGGGGCCTCCTACGAGAAGTACTTC. Its protein product is CASEGASYEKYF.